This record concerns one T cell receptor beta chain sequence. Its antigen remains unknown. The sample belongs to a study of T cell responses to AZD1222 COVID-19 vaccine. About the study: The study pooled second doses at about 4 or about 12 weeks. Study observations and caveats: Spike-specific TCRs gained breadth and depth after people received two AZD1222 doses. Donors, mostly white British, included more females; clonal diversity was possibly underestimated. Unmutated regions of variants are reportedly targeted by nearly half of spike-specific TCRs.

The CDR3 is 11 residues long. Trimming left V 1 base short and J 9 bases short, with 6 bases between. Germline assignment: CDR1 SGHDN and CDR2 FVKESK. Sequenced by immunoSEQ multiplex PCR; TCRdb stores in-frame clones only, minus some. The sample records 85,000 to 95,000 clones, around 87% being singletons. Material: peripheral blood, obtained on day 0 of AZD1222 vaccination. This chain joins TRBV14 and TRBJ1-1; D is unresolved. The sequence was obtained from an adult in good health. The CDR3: CASSQAGQAFF. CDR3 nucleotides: TGTGCCAGCAGCCAAGCAGGCCAAGCTTTCTTT. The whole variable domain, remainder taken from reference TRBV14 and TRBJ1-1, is EAGVTQFPSHSVIEKGQTVTLRCDPISGHDNLYWYRRVMGKEIKFLLHFVKESKQDESGMPNNRFLAERTGGTYSTLKVQPAELEDSGVYFCASSQAGQAFFGQGTRLTVV.